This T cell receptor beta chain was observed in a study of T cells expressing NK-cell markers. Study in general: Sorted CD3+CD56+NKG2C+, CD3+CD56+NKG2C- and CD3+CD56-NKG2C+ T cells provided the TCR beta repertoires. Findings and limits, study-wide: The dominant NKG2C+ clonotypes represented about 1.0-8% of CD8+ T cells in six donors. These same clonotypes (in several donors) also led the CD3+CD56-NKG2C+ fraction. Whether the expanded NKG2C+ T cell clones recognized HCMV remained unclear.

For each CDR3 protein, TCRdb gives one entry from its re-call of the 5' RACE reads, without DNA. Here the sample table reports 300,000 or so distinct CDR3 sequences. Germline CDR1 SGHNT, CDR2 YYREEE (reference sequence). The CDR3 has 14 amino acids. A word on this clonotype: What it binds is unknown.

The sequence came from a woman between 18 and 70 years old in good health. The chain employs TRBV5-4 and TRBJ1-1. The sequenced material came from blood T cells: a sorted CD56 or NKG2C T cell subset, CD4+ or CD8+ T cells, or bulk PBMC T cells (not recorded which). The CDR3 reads CASSLRALNTEAFF.